Listed below are T cell receptor beta chains from one sample, sequenced in a study of vaccination and CD4 T cells after COVID-19. These receptors' antigens are unknown. TCRdb used MiXCR to reprocess the PCR reads, holding one entry per CDR3 protein. This sample has 20,000 to 25,000 distinct CDR3 sequences, with roughly 74% found just once. The sequenced sample was CD4+ T cells from blood, cultured in vitro. The receptors here all came from a human donor who had recovered from COVID-19. Both conserved end residues are part of each CDR3. The D gene is left open where the match is weak. Part of the rows lack a size; the others show once, few, many or a class for expanded clones.

>TRBV12-3/TRBV12-4|-|TRBD2|TRBJ2-4
CASSRGGDIQYF
TGTGCCAGCAGCCGTGGGGGGGACATTCAGTACTTC
>TRBV2|-|-|TRBJ1-1
CASSARRGETEAFF
TGTGCCAGCAGTGCCAGGCGGGGAGAGACTGAAGCTTTCTTT
>TRBV2|-|-|TRBJ1-1
CASRAEQGGEAFF
TGTGCCAGCAGAGCCGAACAGGGAGGTGAAGCTTTCTTT
>TRBV6-1|-|TRBD1|TRBJ1-1
CATHMASTGNAEAFF
TGTGCCACCCACATGGCATCGACAGGGAACGCTGAAGCTTTCTTT
>TRBV6-1|-|-|TRBJ2-1
CASSRTGYPANEQFF
TGTGCCAGCAGTCGAACAGGGTATCCGGCCAATGAGCAGTTCTTC
>TRBV19|few|TRBD1|TRBJ1-5
CASSTEQGWGAQPQHF
TGTGCCAGTAGTACAGAACAGGGGTGGGGAGCTCAGCCCCAGCATTTT
>TRBV7-2|-|TRBD1|TRBJ1-5
CASSLTGGLGQPQHF
TGTGCCAGCAGCTTAACAGGGGGCTTAGGACAGCCCCAGCATTTT
>TRBV28|-|-|TRBJ2-7
CASIGQYEQYF
TGTGCCAGCATAGGGCAGTACGAGCAGTACTTC
>TRBV7-3|-|-|TRBJ2-3
CASSLGLTDTQYF
TGTGCCAGCAGCTTAGGCCTCACAGATACGCAGTATTTT
>TRBV6-1|-|-|TRBJ1-5
CASRWGRDSNQPQHF
TGTGCCAGCAGATGGGGACGGGATAGCAATCAGCCCCAGCATTTT
>TRBV19|-|-|TRBJ1-6
CATTASSYNSPLHF
TGTGCCACCACAGCGAGCTCCTATAATTCACCCCTCCACTTT
>TRBV6-1|-|-|TRBJ1-1
CASSRVLNTEAFF
TGTGCCAGCTCCCGGGTCTTGAACACTGAAGCTTTCTTT
>TRBV11-2|few|-|TRBJ2-7
CASSPNSFTYEQYF
TGTGCCAGCAGCCCAAACTCGTTTACCTACGAGCAGTACTTC
>TRBV7-2|once|-|TRBJ1-1
CASTMTWGSTEAFF
TGTGCCAGCACCATGACATGGGGGAGCACTGAAGCTTTCTTT
>TRBV24-1|-|-|TRBJ2-2
CATSDLGGTGELFF
TGTGCCACCAGTGATTTGGGGGGCACCGGGGAGCTGTTTTTT
>TRBV5-1|-|-|TRBJ2-7
CASSLGGRESNEQYF
TGCGCCAGCAGCTTGGGGGGGCGGGAGAGCAACGAGCAGTACTTC
>TRBV28|-|-|TRBJ1-2
CASGGNYGYTF
TGTGCCAGCGGAGGTAACTATGGCTACACCTTC
>TRBV7-2|-|-|TRBJ2-5
CASSLTEGGTQYF
TGTGCCAGCAGCTTAACAGAGGGGGGGACCCAGTACTTC
>TRBV6-1|-|-|TRBJ1-3
CASREDGSSGNTIYF
TGTGCCAGCAGGGAGGACGGGAGCTCTGGAAACACCATATATTTT
>TRBV7-2|-|-|TRBJ1-2
CASSSRPLYGYTF
TGTGCCAGCAGCTCCCGACCCCTCTATGGCTACACCTTC
>TRBV6-2/TRBV6-3|-|TRBD2|TRBJ2-1
CASSYPFSGRDILVSYNEQFF
TGTGCCAGCAGTTACCCTTTTAGCGGGAGGGATATTCTTGTCTCCTACAATGAGCAGTTCTTC
>TRBV24-1|-|-|TRBJ1-3
CATSDSHRPGNTIYF
TGTGCCACCAGTGATTCCCACAGACCTGGAAACACCATATATTTT
>TRBV28|-|-|TRBJ1-2
CASRLSGFVPYGYTF
TGTGCCAGCAGACTCTCAGGGTTCGTACCCTATGGCTACACCTTC
>TRBV6-5|once|-|TRBJ2-6
CASSYSVATGANVLTF
TGTGCCAGCAGTTACTCGGTGGCAACTGGGGCCAACGTCCTGACTTTC
>TRBV7-2|once|-|TRBJ2-7
CASSLRDFNREQYF
TGTGCCAGCAGCCTCCGTGACTTCAACAGGGAGCAGTACTTC
>TRBV20-1|-|TRBD2|TRBJ2-3
CSARDLGLAEADTQYF
TGCAGTGCTAGAGATCTGGGGCTAGCGGAGGCAGATACGCAGTATTTT
>TRBV20-1|-|-|TRBJ2-5
CSAWGLGETQYF
TGCAGTGCCTGGGGTTTGGGAGAGACCCAGTACTTC
>TRBV29-1|-|-|TRBJ1-1
CSVELRNTEAFF
TGCAGCGTTGAATTAAGGAACACTGAAGCTTTCTTT
>TRBV18|-|TRBD2|TRBJ2-6
CASFGGGPSGANVLTF
TGTGCCAGCTTTGGGGGAGGGCCCTCTGGGGCCAACGTCCTGACTTTC
>TRBV7-3|-|TRBD2|TRBJ2-1
CASSLIRGGTYNEQFF
TGTGCCAGCAGCTTAATTCGGGGGGGTACGTACAATGAGCAGTTCTTC
>TRBV7-2|few|TRBD1|TRBJ2-7
CASTTDRGRHEQYF
TGTGCCAGCACCACAGACAGGGGGCGACACGAGCAGTACTTC
>TRBV7-2|-|-|TRBJ2-3
CASSLAQRTDTQYF
TGTGCCAGCAGCTTAGCGCAGCGGACAGATACGCAGTATTTT
>TRBV5-1|-|-|TRBJ1-6
CASSPGPEQSLHF
TGCGCCAGCAGCCCGGGCCCCGAACAATCCCTCCACTTT
>TRBV11-3|-|-|TRBJ2-7
CASSLGEAVSYEQYF
TGTGCCAGCAGCTTAGGGGAAGCGGTCTCCTACGAGCAGTACTTC
>TRBV5-4|-|TRBD2|TRBJ2-7
CASSPGLAGVGEQYF
TGTGCCAGCAGCCCCGGACTAGCGGGAGTCGGGGAGCAGTACTTC
>TRBV21-1|few|-|TRBJ1-2
CASSKLGRGRGYGYTF
TGTGCCAGCAGCAAATTAGGTAGGGGGCGCGGGTATGGCTACACCTTC
>TRBV2|few|TRBD1|TRBJ2-2
CASSPTGMNTGELFF
TGTGCCAGCAGCCCGACAGGGATGAACACCGGGGAGCTGTTTTTT
>TRBV6-2/TRBV6-3|-|-|TRBJ2-1
CASSYPGLSRLF
TGTGCCAGCAGTTACCCGGGACTCTCAAGGCTCTTC
>TRBV6-5|-|-|TRBJ2-1
CASSYSSQGQQFF
TGTGCCAGCAGTTACTCGAGTCAAGGGCAGCAGTTCTTC
>TRBV27|-|TRBD1|TRBJ1-2
CASTGTGRGYTF
TGTGCCAGCACAGGGACAGGGCGCGGCTACACCTTC
>TRBV28|-|-|TRBJ1-1
CASSFRKPNTEAFF
TGTGCCAGCAGTTTCCGGAAACCAAACACTGAAGCTTTCTTT
>TRBV6-2/TRBV6-3|-|TRBD1|TRBJ2-5
CASSRPTGTAQETQYF
TGTGCCAGCAGTCGCCCTACCGGGACAGCCCAAGAGACCCAGTACTTC
>TRBV20-1|few|-|TRBJ1-1
CSASHNWGNTEAFF
TGCAGTGCTAGTCATAACTGGGGGAACACTGAAGCTTTCTTT
>TRBV19|few|TRBD1|TRBJ1-6
CASRHWDSHSPLHF
TGTGCCAGTAGGCACTGGGACAGTCACTCACCCCTCCACTTT
>TRBV24-1|few|TRBD1|TRBJ1-5
CATWWTGKTRPQHF
TGTGCCACCTGGTGGACAGGGAAGACCAGGCCCCAGCATTTT
>TRBV7-3|-|TRBD1|TRBJ1-2
CASSPQTGLGADGYTF
TGTGCCAGCAGCCCGCAGACAGGGCTGGGGGCGGATGGCTACACCTTC
>TRBV2|-|-|TRBJ1-1
CASSILSMNTEAFF
TGTGCCAGCAGCATACTGAGCATGAACACTGAAGCTTTCTTT
>TRBV30|-|TRBD1|TRBJ1-5
CAWSYRDRINQPQHF
TGTGCCTGGAGTTACCGGGACAGGATAAATCAGCCCCAGCATTTT
>TRBV24-1|-|-|TRBJ1-1
CATRGAGPLNTEAFF
TGTGCCACCAGGGGGGCAGGTCCTCTTAACACTGAAGCTTTCTTT
>TRBV20-1|-|-|TRBJ1-5
CSARRPGDNQPQHF
TGCAGTGCTAGAAGGCCGGGGGACAATCAGCCCCAGCATTTT
>TRBV28|-|-|TRBJ1-5
CASSTPQGKGAQHF
TGTGCCAGCAGTACCCCCCAGGGGAAGGGAGCCCAGCATTTT
>TRBV28|few|TRBD1|TRBJ1-1
CASSLRTGGLNTEAFF
TGTGCCAGCAGTTTACGGACAGGGGGACTGAACACTGAAGCTTTCTTT
>TRBV15|-|-|TRBJ1-1
CATSRAVDNTEAFF
TGTGCCACCAGCCGAGCCGTTGACAACACTGAAGCTTTCTTT
>TRBV7-2|-|-|TRBJ2-4
CASSFTGVAKNIQYF
TGTGCCAGCAGCTTTACGGGAGTAGCCAAAAACATTCAGTACTTC